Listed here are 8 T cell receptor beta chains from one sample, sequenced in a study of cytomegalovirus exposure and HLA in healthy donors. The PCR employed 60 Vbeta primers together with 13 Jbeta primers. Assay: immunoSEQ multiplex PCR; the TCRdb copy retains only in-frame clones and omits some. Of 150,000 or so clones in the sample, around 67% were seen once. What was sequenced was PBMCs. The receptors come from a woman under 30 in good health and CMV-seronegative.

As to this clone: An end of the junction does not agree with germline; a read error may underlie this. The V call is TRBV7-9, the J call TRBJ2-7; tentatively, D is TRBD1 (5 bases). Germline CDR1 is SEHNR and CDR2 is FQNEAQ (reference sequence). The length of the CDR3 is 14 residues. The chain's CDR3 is CSSSLEGATYEQYF. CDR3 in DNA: TGTTCCAGCAGCTTAGAAGGGGCAACCTACGAGCAGTACTTC.

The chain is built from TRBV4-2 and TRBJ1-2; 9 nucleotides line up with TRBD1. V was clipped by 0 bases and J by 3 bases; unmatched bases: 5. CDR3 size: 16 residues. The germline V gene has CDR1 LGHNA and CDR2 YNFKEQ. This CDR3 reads CASSQDLRTGDYGYTF. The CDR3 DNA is TGTGCCAGCAGCCAAGACCTGAGGACAGGGGACTATGGCTACACCTTC.

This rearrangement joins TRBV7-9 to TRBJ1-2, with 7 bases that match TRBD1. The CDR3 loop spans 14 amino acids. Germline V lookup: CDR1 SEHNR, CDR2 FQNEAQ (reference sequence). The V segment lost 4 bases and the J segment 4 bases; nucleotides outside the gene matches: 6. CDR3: CASSSGQRAYGYTF. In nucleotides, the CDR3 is TGTGCCAGCAGCTCGGGACAGAGAGCCTATGGCTACACCTTC.

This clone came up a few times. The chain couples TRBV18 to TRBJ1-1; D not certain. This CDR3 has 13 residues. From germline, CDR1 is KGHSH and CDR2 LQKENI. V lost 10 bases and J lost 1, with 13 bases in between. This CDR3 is CATIDIRNTEAFF. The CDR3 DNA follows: TGTGCCACCATCGACATAAGGAACACTGAAGCTTTCTTT.

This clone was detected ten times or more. Here the CDR3 reads CASSAIAGGYNEQFF. The CDR3 DNA follows: TGCGCCAGCAGCGCTATAGCGGGAGGTTACAATGAGCAGTTCTTC. This chain connects TRBV4-3 to TRBJ2-1; 10 bases line up with TRBD2. The germline CDR1 and CDR2 sequences are LGHNA and YSLEER. The CDR3 covers 15 residues. The V gene end was trimmed by 5 bases and the J gene end by 4 bases; junction bases not matched to a gene: 5.

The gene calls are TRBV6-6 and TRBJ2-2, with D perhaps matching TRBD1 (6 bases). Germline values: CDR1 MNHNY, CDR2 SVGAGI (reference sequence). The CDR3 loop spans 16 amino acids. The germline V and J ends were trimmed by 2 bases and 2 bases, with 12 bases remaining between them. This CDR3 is CASSYGRTVNTGELFF. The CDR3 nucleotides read TGTGCCAGCAGTTACGGCAGGACAGTAAACACCGGGGAGCTGTTTTTT.

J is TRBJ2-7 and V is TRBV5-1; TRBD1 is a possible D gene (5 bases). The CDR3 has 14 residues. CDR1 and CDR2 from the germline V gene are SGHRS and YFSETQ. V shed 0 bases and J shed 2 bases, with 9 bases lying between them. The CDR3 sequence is CASSLEGRAYEQYF. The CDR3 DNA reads TGCGCCAGCAGCTTGGAGGGCAGGGCCTACGAGCAGTACTTC.

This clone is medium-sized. Here the CDR3 reads CASSPYLAVVTDTQYF. In DNA, the CDR3 is TGCGCCAGCAGCCCGTATCTAGCGGTCGTCACAGATACGCAGTATTTT. The V and J genes are TRBV4-1 and TRBJ2-3, with 7 bases identical to TRBD2. This CDR3 comprises 16 residues. V dropped 4 bases and J dropped 2; count of bases not matched to a gene: 9. Germline-derived CDR1 and CDR2 are MGHRA and YSYEKL.